The T cell receptor beta chain under discussion was sequenced for a study of blood T cell repertoires in COVID-19. Per the authors' pipeline: Reference gene primer amplification in the assay estimated nucleated cell counts. TCRdb's copy holds only in-frame clones and misses some; the assay was immunoSEQ multiplex PCR. The V and J calls and clone size were taken over from that table, and D and trimming were inferred from the DNA. Of roughly 240,000 clones in the sample, roughly four fifths are singletons; the top ten hold approximately 4.5%. The CDR3 covers 13 residues. Between the trimmed V and J ends, which lost 3 bases and 5 bases, there was a span of 8 bases. CDR1 and CDR2 (germline): LNHDA, SQIVND (reference sequence).

V is TRBV19 and J is TRBJ1-5; D ambiguous. The sequence was collected from a woman in her seventies with acute or convalescent COVID-19. Sequencing was performed on peripheral blood. DNA of the CDR3: TGTGCCAGTAGTATTCGGGAGTATCAGCCCCAGCATTTT. This translates into CASSIREYQPQHF. The entire variable domain, with the rest obtained from reference TRBV19 and TRBJ1-5, is as follows: DGGITQSPKYLFRKEGQNVTLSCEQNLNHDAMYWYRQDPGQGLRLIYYSQIVNDFQKGDIAEGYSVSREKKESFPLTVTSAQKNPTAFYLCASSIREYQPQHFGDGTRLSIL.